The T cell receptor beta chain described here comes from a study of blood T cell repertoires in COVID-19. Across the study: PBMCs, B-cell-depleted T cells, or T cells were the source of the cDNA or gDNA that made up the material.

How the authors handled the data: Reference gene primer amplification yielded estimated nucleated cell counts. Libraries were prepared by immunoSEQ multiplex PCR; TCRdb keeps only in-frame clonotypes and omits some of them. Clonal size and the V and J genes are those of that table, whereas D and trimming came from the DNA. The profile covers more than 13,000 clones, with about 89% appearing a single time and around 2% taken by the ten largest. Germline values: CDR1 SEHNR, CDR2 FQNEAQ (reference sequence). Trimming at V came to 5 bases and at J to 4 bases, leaving 5 bases not matched to a gene. CDR3 size: 15 residues.

The chain couples TRBV7-9 to TRBJ1-5, with TRBD1 identical over 10 bases. The receptor was isolated from a woman between 70 and 85 years old in a cohort sampled during active or convalescent COVID-19. Specimen: peripheral blood. This CDR3 reads CASSPPGQGNQPQHF. CDR3 DNA: TGTGCCAGCAGCCCTCCGGGACAGGGGAATCAGCCCCAGCATTTT.